This T cell receptor beta chain is from a study of PD-L1 blockade in urothelial cancer. In the study overall: Patients went on atezolizumab in the mid-2010s, receiving 1,200 mg intravenously every 3 weeks. General observations from the study: A pretreatment blood TCR clonality that fell below the median predicted better progression-free and overall survival.

Patients' urothelial carcinoma was locally advanced or metastatic. Every PCR was spiked with synthetic TCR analog templates. Produced via immunoSEQ multiplex PCR; TCRdb's table is partial and in-frame only. The table has about 100,000 clones, about 91% seen once. Note on this clone: Its specificity is not known.

The CDR3 extends over 15 amino acids. Germline CDR1 is LNHDA and CDR2 is SQIVND (reference sequence). After removal of 3 bases from V and 6 bases from J, the junction contained 7 bases not matched to a gene. The receptor's source is a woman of 80 years or more with urothelial cancer. The specimen comprised PBMCs, sampled around atezolizumab (anti-PD-L1) treatment. The J gene is TRBJ1-1, the V gene TRBV19; 10 positions agree with TRBD1. The CDR3 protein is CASSISGTGASEAFF. CDR3 DNA sequence: TGTGCCAGTAGTATCTCCGGGACAGGGGCTTCTGAAGCTTTCTTT.